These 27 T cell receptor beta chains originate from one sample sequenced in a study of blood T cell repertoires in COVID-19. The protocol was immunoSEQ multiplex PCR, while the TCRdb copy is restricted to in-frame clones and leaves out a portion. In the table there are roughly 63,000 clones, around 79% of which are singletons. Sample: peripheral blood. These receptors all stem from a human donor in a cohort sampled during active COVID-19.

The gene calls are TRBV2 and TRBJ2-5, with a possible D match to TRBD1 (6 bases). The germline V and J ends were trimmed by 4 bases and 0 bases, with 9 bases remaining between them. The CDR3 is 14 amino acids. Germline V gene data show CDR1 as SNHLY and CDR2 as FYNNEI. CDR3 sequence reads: CASSGGQYQETQYF. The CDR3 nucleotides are TGTGCCAGCAGTGGAGGACAGTACCAAGAGACCCAGTACTTC. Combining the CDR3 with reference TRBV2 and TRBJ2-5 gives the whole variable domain EPEVTQTPSHQVTQMGQEVILRCVPISNHLYFYWYRQILGQKVEFLVSFYNNEISEKSEIFDDQFSVERPDGSNFTLKIRSTKLEDSAMYFCASSGGQYQETQYFGPGTRLLVL.

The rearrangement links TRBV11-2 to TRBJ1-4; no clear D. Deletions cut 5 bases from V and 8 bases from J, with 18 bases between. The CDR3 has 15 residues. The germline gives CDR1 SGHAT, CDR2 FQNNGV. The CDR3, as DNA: TGTGCCAGCAGCCCACGCCGGATGACATACGAAAAACTGTTTTTT. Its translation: CASSPRRMTYEKLFF.

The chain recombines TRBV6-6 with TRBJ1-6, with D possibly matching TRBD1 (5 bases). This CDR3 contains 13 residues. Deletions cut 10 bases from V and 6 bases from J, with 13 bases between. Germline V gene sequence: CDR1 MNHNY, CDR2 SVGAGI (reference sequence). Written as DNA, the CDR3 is TGTGCCACCGTTGGACAAACTAATTCACCCCTCCACTTT. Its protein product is CATVGQTNSPLHF.

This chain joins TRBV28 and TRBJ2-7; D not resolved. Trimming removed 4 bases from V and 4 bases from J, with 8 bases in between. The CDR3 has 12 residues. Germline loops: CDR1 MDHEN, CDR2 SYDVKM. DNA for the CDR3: TGTGCCAGCAGTTCGGGTCTTTACGAGCAGTACTTC. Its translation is CASSSGLYEQYF.

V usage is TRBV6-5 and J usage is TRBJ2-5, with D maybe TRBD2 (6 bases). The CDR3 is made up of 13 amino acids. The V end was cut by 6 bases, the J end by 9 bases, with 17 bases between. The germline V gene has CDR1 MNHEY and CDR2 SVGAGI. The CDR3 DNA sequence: TGTGCCAGCAGCCTCTGGGACTCACAGGCCCAGTACTTC. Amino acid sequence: CASSLWDSQAQYF.

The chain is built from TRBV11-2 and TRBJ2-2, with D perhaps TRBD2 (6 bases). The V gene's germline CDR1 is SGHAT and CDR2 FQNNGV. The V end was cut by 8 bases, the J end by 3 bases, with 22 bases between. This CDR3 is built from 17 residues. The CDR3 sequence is CASPITKVWGDTGELFF. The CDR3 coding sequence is TGTGCCAGCCCAATCACAAAGGTCTGGGGGGACACCGGGGAGCTGTTTTTT.

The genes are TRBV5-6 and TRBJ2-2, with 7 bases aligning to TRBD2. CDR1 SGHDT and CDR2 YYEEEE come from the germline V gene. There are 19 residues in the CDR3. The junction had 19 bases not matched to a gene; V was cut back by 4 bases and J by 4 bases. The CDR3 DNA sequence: TGTGCCAGCAGCCGACTAGCCCACAGAGGGGAGTTGGTCACCGGGGAGCTGTTTTTT. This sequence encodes CASSRLAHRGELVTGELFF. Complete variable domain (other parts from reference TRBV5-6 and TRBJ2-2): DAGVTQSPTHLIKTRGQQVTLRCSPKSGHDTVSWYQQALGQGPQFIFQYYEEEERQRGNFPDRFSGHQFPNYSSELNVNALLLGDSALYLCASSRLAHRGELVTGELFFGEGSRLTVL.

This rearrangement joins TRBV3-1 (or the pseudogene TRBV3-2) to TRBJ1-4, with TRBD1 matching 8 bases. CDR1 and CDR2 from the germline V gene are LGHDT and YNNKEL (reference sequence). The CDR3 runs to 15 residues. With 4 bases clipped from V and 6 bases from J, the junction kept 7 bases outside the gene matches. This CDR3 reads CASSPRQGSYEKLFF. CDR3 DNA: TGTGCCAGCAGCCCGCGACAGGGGAGTTATGAAAAACTGTTTTTT.

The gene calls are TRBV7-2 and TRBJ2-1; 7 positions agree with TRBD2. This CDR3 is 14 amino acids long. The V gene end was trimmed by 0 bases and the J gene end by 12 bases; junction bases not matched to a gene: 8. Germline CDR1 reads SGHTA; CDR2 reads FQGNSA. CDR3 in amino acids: CASSLAPSGKAQFF. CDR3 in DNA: TGTGCCAGCAGCTTAGCCCCGAGCGGGAAGGCGCAGTTCTTC.

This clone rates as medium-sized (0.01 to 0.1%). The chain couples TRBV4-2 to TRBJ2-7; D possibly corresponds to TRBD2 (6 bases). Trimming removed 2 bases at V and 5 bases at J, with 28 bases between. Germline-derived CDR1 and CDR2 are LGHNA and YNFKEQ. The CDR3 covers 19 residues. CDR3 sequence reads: CASSQLRFTGTLHPDEQYF. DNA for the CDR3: TGTGCCAGCAGCCAACTGAGATTCACCGGGACTCTACATCCTGACGAGCAGTACTTC.

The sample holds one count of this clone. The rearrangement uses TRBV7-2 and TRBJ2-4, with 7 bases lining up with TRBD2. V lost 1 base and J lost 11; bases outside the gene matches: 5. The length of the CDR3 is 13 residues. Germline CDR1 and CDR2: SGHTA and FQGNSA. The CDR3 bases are TGTGCCAGCAGCTTAGTTGCGGGAGATTTTCAGTACTTC. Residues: CASSLVAGDFQYF.

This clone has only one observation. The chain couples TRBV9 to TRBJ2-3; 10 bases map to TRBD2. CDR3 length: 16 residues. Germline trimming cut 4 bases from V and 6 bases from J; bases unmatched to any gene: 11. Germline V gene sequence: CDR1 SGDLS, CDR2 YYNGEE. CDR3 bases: TGTGCCAGCAGCCCCCAAAACCTAGCGGGAGTGGATACGCAGTATTTT. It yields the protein CASSPQNLAGVDTQYF.

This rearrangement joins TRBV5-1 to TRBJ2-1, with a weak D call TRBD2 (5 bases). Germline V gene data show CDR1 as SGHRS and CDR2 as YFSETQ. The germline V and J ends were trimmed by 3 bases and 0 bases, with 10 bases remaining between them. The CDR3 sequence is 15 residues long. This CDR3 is CASSSGLGSYNEQFF. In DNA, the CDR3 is TGCGCCAGCAGCTCAGGACTTGGCTCCTACAATGAGCAGTTCTTC.

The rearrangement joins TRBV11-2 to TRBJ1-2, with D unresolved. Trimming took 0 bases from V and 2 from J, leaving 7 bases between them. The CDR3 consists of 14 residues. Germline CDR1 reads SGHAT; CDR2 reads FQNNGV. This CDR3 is CASSLDVQNYGYTF. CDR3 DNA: TGTGCCAGCAGCTTAGATGTACAGAACTATGGCTACACCTTC. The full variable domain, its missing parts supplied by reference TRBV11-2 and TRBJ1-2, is EAGVAQSPRYKIIEKRQSVAFWCNPISGHATLYWYQQILGQGPKLLIQFQNNGVVDDSQLPKDRFSAERLKGVDSTLKIQPAKLEDSAVYLCASSLDVQNYGYTFGSGTRLTVV.

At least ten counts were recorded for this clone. CDR3 DNA: TGTGCCAGCAGACAGGGGGGTTACTCTGGGGCCAACGTCCTGACTTTC. Its protein product is CASRQGGYSGANVLTF. The genes are TRBV5-4 and TRBJ2-6, with 8 bases aligning to TRBD1. V lost 5 bases to trimming and J lost 0 bases; unmatched junction nucleotides: 4. Germline lookup yields CDR1 SGHNT and CDR2 YYREEE (reference sequence). The CDR3 contains 16 residues.

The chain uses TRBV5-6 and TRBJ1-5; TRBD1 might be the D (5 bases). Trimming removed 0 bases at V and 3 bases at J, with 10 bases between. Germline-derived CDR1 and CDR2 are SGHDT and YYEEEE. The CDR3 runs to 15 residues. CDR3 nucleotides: TGTGCCAGCAGCTTGGCCGGGGGTATCAATCAGCCCCAGCATTTT. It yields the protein CASSLAGGINQPQHF.

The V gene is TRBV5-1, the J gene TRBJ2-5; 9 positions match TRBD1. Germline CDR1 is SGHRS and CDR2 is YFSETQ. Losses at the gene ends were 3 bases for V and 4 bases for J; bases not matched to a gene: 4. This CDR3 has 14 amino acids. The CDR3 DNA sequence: TGCGCCAGCAGCTACCGACAGGGGGGAGAGACCCAGTACTTC. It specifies CASSYRQGGETQYF.

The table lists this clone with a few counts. The CDR3 is CASSQGVGSTDTQYF. CDR3 DNA sequence: TGCGCCAGCAGTCAGGGGGTGGGGAGCACAGATACGCAGTATTTT. This chain links TRBV5-1 with TRBJ2-3; 7 bases line up with TRBD1. The CDR3 spans 15 residues. Germline CDR1 is SGHRS and CDR2 is YFSETQ. After removal of 5 bases from V and 0 bases from J, the junction contained 6 bases not matched to a gene. Full variable domain (remainder filled in from reference TRBV5-1 and TRBJ2-3): KAGVTQTPRYLIKTRGQQVTLSCSPISGHRSVSWYQQTPGQGLQFLFEYFSETQRNKGNFPGRFSGRQFSNSRSEMNVSTLELGDSALYLCASSQGVGSTDTQYFGPGTRLTVL.

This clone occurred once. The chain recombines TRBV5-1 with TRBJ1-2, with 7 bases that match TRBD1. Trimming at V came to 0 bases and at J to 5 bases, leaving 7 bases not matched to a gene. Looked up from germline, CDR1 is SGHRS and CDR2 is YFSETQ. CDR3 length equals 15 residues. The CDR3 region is CASSLDGGTVYGYTF. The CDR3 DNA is TGCGCCAGCAGCTTGGATGGTGGGACAGTATATGGCTACACCTTC.

CDR3 loop: CASSVDGSTTDTQYF. The CDR3 DNA follows: TGTGCCAGCAGCGTAGACGGGAGTACTACAGATACGCAGTATTTT. This chain connects TRBV9 to TRBJ2-3, with TRBD2 as a possible D gene (6 bases). CDR1 SGDLS and CDR2 YYNGEE come from the germline V gene. Between the trimmed V and J ends, which lost 0 bases and 3 bases, there was a span of 11 bases. The CDR3 has 15 residues.

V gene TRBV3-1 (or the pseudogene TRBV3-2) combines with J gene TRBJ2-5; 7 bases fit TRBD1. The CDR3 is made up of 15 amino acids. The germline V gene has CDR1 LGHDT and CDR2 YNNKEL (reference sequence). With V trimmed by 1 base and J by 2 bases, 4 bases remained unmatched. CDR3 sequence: CASSQVRQGQETQYF. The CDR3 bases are TGTGCCAGCAGCCAAGTCCGACAGGGTCAAGAGACCCAGTACTTC.

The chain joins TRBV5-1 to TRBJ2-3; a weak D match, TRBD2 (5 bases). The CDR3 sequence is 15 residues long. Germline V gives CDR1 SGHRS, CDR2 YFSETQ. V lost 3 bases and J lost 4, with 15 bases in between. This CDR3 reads CASSYSAGSADTQYF. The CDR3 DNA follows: TGCGCCAGCAGCTACAGCGCTGGGAGCGCAGATACGCAGTATTTT.

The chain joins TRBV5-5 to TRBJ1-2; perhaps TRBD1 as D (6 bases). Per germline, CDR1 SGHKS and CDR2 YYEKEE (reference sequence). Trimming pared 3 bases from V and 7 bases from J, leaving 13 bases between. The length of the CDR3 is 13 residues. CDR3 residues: CASSSPQGSGYTF. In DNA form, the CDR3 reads TGTGCCAGCAGCTCGCCACAGGGAAGTGGCTACACCTTC.

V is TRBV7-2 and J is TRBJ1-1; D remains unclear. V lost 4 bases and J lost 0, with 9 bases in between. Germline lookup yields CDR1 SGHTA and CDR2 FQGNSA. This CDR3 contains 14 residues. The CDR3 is CASSSHSMNTEAFF. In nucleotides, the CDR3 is TGTGCCAGCAGCTCCCACAGCATGAACACTGAAGCTTTCTTT. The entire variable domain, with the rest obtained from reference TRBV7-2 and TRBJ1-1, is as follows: GAGVSQSPSNKVTEKGKDVELRCDPISGHTALYWYRQSLGQGLEFLIYFQGNSAPDKSGLPSDRFSAERTGGSVSTLTIQRTQQEDSAVYLCASSSHSMNTEAFFGQGTRLTVV.

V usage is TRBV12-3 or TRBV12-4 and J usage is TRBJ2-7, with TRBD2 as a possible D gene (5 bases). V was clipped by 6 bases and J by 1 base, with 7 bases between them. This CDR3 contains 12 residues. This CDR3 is CASSRGSYEQYF. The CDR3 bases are TGTGCCAGCAGCCGGGGATCCTACGAGCAGTACTTC.

CDR3: CASSPDGTNSPLHF. CDR3 nucleotide sequence: TGCGCCAGCAGCCCAGACGGGACAAATTCACCCCTCCACTTT. The gene calls are TRBV5-1 and TRBJ1-6; TRBD1 might be the D (6 bases). Germline V CDR1 and CDR2: SGHRS, YFSETQ. The CDR3 contains 14 residues. Trimming pared 4 bases from V and 7 bases from J, leaving 12 bases between.

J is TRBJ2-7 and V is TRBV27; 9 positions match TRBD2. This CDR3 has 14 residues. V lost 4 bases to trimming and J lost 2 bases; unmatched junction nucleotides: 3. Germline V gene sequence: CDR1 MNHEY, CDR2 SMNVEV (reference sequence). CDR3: CASSWLAGPYEQYF. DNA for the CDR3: TGTGCCAGCAGTTGGCTAGCGGGACCCTACGAGCAGTACTTC.